This TCR beta chain emerged from a study of T cells after yellow fever vaccination (dated by TCRdb to the late 2010s). In the study overall: Libraries from fractions with low cell numbers were prepared with the SMART-Seq v4 Ultra Low Input RNA kit. To follow T-cell clones before and after both primary and booster YFV17D yellow fever vaccination, bulk TCR alpha and beta repertoires underwent longitudinal sequencing. Two healthy male donors, one aged 18 to 30 and one aged 30 to 40 years, were included in the cohort. Bulk PBMC replicates and cell subsets were isolated from blood drawn at multiple timepoints before and after both primary and secondary immunization.

The table lists this clonotype with a few counts. Its antigen target is currently unknown. The sample holds no much larger clone one base away, and base qualities are not on file. Taken with the paper, the label for treatment or condition translates to: live attenuated yellow fever vaccine strain. At every blood-draw timepoint, two biological replicates of bulk PBMCs were collected. PBMCs were isolated from peripheral blood using a standard Ficoll-Paque protocol. TriZol was used to extract RNA from bulk PBMCs, CD4 and CD8 fractions, and dextramer-positive and dextramer-negative fractions. The study at large found these results: Computational filtering was required because FACS-sorted repertoires could contain abundant contaminating clonotypes from the bulk population. Compared with the primary T-cell response, the secondary T-cell response was faster but weaker, reaching its peak on day 5 rather than on day 15. A small fraction of clonotypes showed up in both the CD4 and CD8 compartments, probably as a result of convergent recombination. Only two donors were included in the study, so the extent to which the findings can be generalized is limited. After the booster, most clones that had expanded after primary vaccination were detected again (about 95% of CD4 and under 90% of CD8), suggesting broad maintenance of memory.

V and J lose 7 bases and 7 bases, and a span of 19 bases separates them. The CDR3 runs 15 amino acids, cysteine and phenylalanine included. Here the CDR3 DNA is all that survives: 45 bases in frame from base 1. CDR1 and CDR2, per the germline V gene, are SGHTA and FQGNSA. TCR cDNA was synthesized by 5'RACE template switching, through which a universal primer site and unique molecular identifiers were introduced. Priming of cDNA synthesis was performed from both the TCR alpha and TCR beta constant segments. Library amplification involved two PCR steps, and the second step added sample barcodes and sequencing adapters. Sequencing of libraries was done on Illumina HiSeq 2500 (2x100 bp) or NovaSeq (2x150 bp). On the study's bioinformatics: MIGEC handled demultiplexing of reads and collapsing into UMI consensus sequences, while MiXCR performed V(D)J alignment. Using edgeR on replicate PBMC samples, clonotypes were called vaccine-responding if FDR was below 0.01 and the log2 fold change was above 5 up to day 15. Bulk clonotypes were assigned CD4 or CD8 identity according to which sequenced CD4 or CD8 repertoire held them at higher abundance. The public reads were quality trimmed at Q25 with fastp and then assembled into clones with MiXCR by TCRdb, keeping productive beta chains. Rows with one shared CDR3 protein collapse into an entry with the most common genes and DNA. The authors' filters were not applied to this entry. Within this sample are hundreds of thousands of distinct CDR3 sequences, with 6.2% of them counted one time only. Jointly, the top ten make up approximately 16% of the sample.

The chain uses TRBV7-2 and TRBJ2-2; the D segment could be TRBD1, given 6 matching bases. This TCR came from a man in his thirties or forties who received the YFV17D yellow fever vaccine. The source material was PBMCs, sampled 5 days after the yellow fever booster vaccination. Here is the DNA: TGTGCCAGCATCTACAGAAGTGGGGGCAACGGGGAGCTGTTTTTT. Translated, this gives CASIYRSGGNGELFF.